These 14 T cell receptor beta chains originate from one sample sequenced in a study of blood T cell repertoires in COVID-19. Sequencing used immunoSEQ multiplex PCR; TCRdb keeps in-frame clones, though not all of them. The sample has around 130,000 clones, around 85% seen once. The sequenced material came from peripheral blood. The receptors come from a man in his fifties or sixties with acute or convalescent COVID-19.

The CDR3 reads CAGLAGGGEQFF. The CDR3 DNA is TGTGCCGGGCTAGCGGGAGGTGGTGAGCAGTTCTTC. V gene TRBV19 combines with J gene TRBJ2-1; 11 nucleotides match TRBD2. The CDR3 runs to 12 residues. Germline CDR1 is LNHDA and CDR2 is SQIVND (reference sequence). The ends lost 11 bases at V and 9 bases at J; junction bases unmatched: 6.

This clone was detected once. The chain uses TRBV16 and TRBJ1-5; D may be TRBD1 (5 bases). The CDR3 runs to 19 residues. Germline loops: CDR1 KGHSY, CDR2 FQNENV. Between the trimmed V and J ends, which lost 4 bases and 2 bases, there was a span of 24 bases. The DNA for the CDR3 is TGTGCCAGCAGCCCCCGCTCGGCAGGGTCTCTTTCGGGCAATCAGCCCCAGCATTTT. Amino acid sequence: CASSPRSAGSLSGNQPQHF.

The chain is built from TRBV11-2 and TRBJ2-2; tentative D call: TRBD2 (6 bases). The germline CDR1 and CDR2 sequences are SGHAT and FQNNGV. There are 14 residues in the CDR3. Deletions cut 5 bases from V and 7 bases from J, with 14 bases between. CDR3 sequence reads: CASSPPGAGGELFF. CDR3 nucleotides: TGTGCCAGCAGCCCCCCGGGAGCCGGCGGGGAGCTGTTTTTT.

The chain links TRBV6-6 to TRBJ2-7, with 8 bases identical to TRBD2. CDR3 size: 17 residues. The V segment lost 5 bases and the J segment 0 bases; nucleotides outside the gene matches: 12. Per the germline V gene, CDR1 is MNHNY and CDR2 is SVGAGI (reference sequence). The CDR3 DNA is TGTGCCAGCAGTCATTATCCAGCGGGAGACCTCTCCTACGAGCAGTACTTC. It translates to CASSHYPAGDLSYEQYF.

This clone showed up just once. The chain has TRBV9 and TRBJ2-2, with TRBD2 identical over 9 bases. The trim removed 0 bases at V and 6 bases at J, leaving 9 bases unmatched. Germline V gene data show CDR1 as SGDLS and CDR2 as YYNGEE. The CDR3 is 17 residues long. CDR3 DNA: TGTGCCAGCAGCGTAGTTGCGGGAGGGCTGGTCGCCGGGGAGCTGTTTTTT. This translates into CASSVVAGGLVAGELFF.

CDR3 bases: TGTGCCATCAGTGACGGCTCGGGGGGCGATACGCAGTATTTT. Residues: CAISDGSGGDTQYF. The V gene is TRBV10-3, the J gene TRBJ2-3, with a possible D match to TRBD2 (7 bases). Trimming removed 3 bases at V and 6 bases at J, with 13 bases between. Germline V gene sequence: CDR1 ENHRY, CDR2 SYGVKD. The CDR3 extends over 14 amino acids.

The chain has TRBV7-2 and TRBJ1-2; D unresolved. Germline lookup yields CDR1 SGHTA and CDR2 FQGNSA. The V end lost 5 bases, the J end lost 3 bases, and 10 bases lay between the germline ends. This CDR3 spans 13 amino acids. The CDR3 sequence is CASSAQRDYGYTF. The CDR3 bases are TGTGCCAGCAGCGCGCAGAGGGACTATGGCTACACCTTC.

CDR3 in amino acids: CASSLDPGATTEAFF. The CDR3 nucleotides are TGCGCCAGCAGCTTGGATCCAGGGGCGACGACTGAAGCTTTCTTT. This sequence joins TRBV5-1 and TRBJ1-1, with D possibly matching TRBD1 (6 bases). CDR3 size: 15 residues. Germline V gene data show CDR1 as SGHRS and CDR2 as YFSETQ. The ends were cut back, 0 bases at V and 5 bases at J, with 14 bases in the middle.

The chain is built from TRBV12-3 or TRBV12-4 and TRBJ2-3; D remains unclear. The CDR3 is 13 residues long. V lost 8 bases, J lost 7 bases, and 16 bases lay in between. CDR3 residues: CASVREVLHTQYF. The CDR3 DNA is TGTGCCAGCGTGAGAGAGGTGTTACATACGCAGTATTTT.

The V gene is TRBV18, the J gene TRBJ2-3; 9 nucleotides line up with TRBD1. The CDR3 consists of 13 residues. CDR1 and CDR2 (germline): KGHSH, LQKENI. Losses at the gene ends were 8 bases for V and 3 bases for J; bases not matched to a gene: 3. CDR3 sequence (DNA): TGTGCCAGCCAAGGACAGGGGACAGATACGCAGTATTTT. This gives the protein CASQGQGTDTQYF.

The rearrangement joins TRBV6-5 to TRBJ2-2, with D tentatively TRBD1 (6 bases). This CDR3 is 13 amino acids long. Deletions cut 8 bases from V and 6 bases from J, with 13 bases between. Germline lookup yields CDR1 MNHEY and CDR2 SVGAGI. The CDR3 spells CASRTAGAGELFF. As DNA, the CDR3 is TGTGCCAGCCGGACAGCCGGAGCCGGGGAGCTGTTTTTT.

This clone occurred a few times. The chain recombines TRBV11-2 with TRBJ2-2; D possibly corresponds to TRBD1 (5 bases). In germline, CDR1 is SGHAT, CDR2 FQNNGV. The ends were cut back, 6 bases at V and 7 bases at J, with 15 bases in the middle. CDR3 length: 14 residues. The CDR3 loop reads CASRALQGVGELFF. The CDR3 DNA sequence: TGTGCCAGCAGAGCCCTTCAGGGCGTCGGGGAGCTGTTTTTT.

Only one count was recorded for this clone. V usage is TRBV6-2 or TRBV6-3 and J usage is TRBJ2-7, with D perhaps matching TRBD1 (7 bases). V was pared by 0 bases and J by 12 bases, with 15 bases between. Looked up from germline, CDR1 is MNHEY and CDR2 is SVGEGT. The CDR3 contains 13 residues. The CDR3 DNA is TGTGCCAGCAGTTACTCACAGGGGACTGTTGGGTACTTC. It yields the protein CASSYSQGTVGYF.

This clone appeared once. This rearrangement joins TRBV19 to TRBJ2-1; TRBD2 aligns across 7 bases. The CDR3 sequence is 14 residues long. In germline, CDR1 is LNHDA, CDR2 SQIVND (reference sequence). Trimming cost V 2 bases and J 6 bases; bases outside gene matches: 4. The CDR3 loop is CASSIMGEGNEQFF. DNA for the CDR3: TGTGCCAGTAGTATAATGGGGGAGGGCAATGAGCAGTTCTTC.